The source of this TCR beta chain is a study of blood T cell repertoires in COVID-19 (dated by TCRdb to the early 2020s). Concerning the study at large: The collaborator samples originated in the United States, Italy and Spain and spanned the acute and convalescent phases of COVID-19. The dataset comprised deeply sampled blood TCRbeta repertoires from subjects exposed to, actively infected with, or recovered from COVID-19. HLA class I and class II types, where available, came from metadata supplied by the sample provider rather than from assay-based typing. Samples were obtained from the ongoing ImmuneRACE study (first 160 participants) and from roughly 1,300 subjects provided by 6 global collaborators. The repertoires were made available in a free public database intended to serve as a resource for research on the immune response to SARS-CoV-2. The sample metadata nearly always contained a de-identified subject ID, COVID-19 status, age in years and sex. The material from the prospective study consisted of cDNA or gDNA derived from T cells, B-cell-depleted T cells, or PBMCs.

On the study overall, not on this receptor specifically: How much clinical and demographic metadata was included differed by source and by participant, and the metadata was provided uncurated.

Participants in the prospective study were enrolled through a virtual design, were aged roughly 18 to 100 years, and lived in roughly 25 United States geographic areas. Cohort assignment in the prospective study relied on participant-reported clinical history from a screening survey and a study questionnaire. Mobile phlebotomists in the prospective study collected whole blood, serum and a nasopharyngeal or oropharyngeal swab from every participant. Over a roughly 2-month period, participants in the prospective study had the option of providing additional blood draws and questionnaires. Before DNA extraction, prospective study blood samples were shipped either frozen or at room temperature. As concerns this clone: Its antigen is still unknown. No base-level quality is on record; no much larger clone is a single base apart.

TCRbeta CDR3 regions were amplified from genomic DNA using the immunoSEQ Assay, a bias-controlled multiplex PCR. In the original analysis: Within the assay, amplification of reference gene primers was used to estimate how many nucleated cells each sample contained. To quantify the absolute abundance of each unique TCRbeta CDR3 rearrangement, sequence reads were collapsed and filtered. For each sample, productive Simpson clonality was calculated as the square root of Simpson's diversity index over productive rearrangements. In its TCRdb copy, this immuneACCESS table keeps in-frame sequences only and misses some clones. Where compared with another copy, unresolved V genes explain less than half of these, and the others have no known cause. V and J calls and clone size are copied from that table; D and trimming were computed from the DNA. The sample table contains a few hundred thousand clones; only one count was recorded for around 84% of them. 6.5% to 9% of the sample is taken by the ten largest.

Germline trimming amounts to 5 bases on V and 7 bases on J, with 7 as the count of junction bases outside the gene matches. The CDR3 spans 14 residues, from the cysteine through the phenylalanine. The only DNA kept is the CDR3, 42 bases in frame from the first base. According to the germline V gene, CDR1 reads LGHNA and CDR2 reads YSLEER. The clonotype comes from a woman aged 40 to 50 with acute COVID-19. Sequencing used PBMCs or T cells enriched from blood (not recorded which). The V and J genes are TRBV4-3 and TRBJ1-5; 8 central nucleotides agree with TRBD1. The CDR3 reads CASSTRTGYQPQHF. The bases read TGCGCCAGCAGCACCCGGACAGGGTACCAGCCCCAGCATTTT.